The T cell receptor beta chain under discussion was sequenced for a study of control samples from healthy donors and cancer patients. This clone was observed once. Trimming removed 5 bases from V and 2 bases from J; junction bases left unmatched: 2. The CDR3 is 13 amino acids. Only in-frame clones appear in the TCRdb table, and some are missing; sequencing was by immunoSEQ multiplex PCR. The sample holds about 85,000 clones, 89% seen once. V and J are TRBV12-3 or TRBV12-4 and TRBJ1-2; the match to TRBD1 covers 7 bases. Sequencing used blood. The TCR sequence derives from a man over 45 in good health. This CDR3 is CASSQTGNYGYTF. Written as DNA, the CDR3 is TGTGCCAGCAGTCAGACAGGGAACTATGGCTACACCTTC.